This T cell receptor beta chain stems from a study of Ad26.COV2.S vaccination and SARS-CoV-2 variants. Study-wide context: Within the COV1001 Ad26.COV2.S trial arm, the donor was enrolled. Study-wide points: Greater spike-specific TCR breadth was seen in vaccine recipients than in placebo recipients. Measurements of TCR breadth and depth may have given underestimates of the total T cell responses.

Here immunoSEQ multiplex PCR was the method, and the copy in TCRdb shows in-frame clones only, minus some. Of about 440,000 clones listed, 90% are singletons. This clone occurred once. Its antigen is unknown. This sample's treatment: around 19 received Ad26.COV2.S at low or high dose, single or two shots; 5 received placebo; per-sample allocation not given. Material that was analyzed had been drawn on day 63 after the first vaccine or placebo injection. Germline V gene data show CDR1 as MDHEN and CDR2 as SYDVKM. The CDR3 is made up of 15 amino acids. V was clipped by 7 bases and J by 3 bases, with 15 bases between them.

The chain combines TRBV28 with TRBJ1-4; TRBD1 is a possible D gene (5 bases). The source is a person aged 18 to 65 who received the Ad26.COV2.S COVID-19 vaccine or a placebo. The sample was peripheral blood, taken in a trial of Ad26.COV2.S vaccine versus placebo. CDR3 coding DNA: TGTGCCAGCACTGAGAATAGGGACGCTAATGAAAAACTGTTTTTT. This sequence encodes CASTENRDANEKLFF.